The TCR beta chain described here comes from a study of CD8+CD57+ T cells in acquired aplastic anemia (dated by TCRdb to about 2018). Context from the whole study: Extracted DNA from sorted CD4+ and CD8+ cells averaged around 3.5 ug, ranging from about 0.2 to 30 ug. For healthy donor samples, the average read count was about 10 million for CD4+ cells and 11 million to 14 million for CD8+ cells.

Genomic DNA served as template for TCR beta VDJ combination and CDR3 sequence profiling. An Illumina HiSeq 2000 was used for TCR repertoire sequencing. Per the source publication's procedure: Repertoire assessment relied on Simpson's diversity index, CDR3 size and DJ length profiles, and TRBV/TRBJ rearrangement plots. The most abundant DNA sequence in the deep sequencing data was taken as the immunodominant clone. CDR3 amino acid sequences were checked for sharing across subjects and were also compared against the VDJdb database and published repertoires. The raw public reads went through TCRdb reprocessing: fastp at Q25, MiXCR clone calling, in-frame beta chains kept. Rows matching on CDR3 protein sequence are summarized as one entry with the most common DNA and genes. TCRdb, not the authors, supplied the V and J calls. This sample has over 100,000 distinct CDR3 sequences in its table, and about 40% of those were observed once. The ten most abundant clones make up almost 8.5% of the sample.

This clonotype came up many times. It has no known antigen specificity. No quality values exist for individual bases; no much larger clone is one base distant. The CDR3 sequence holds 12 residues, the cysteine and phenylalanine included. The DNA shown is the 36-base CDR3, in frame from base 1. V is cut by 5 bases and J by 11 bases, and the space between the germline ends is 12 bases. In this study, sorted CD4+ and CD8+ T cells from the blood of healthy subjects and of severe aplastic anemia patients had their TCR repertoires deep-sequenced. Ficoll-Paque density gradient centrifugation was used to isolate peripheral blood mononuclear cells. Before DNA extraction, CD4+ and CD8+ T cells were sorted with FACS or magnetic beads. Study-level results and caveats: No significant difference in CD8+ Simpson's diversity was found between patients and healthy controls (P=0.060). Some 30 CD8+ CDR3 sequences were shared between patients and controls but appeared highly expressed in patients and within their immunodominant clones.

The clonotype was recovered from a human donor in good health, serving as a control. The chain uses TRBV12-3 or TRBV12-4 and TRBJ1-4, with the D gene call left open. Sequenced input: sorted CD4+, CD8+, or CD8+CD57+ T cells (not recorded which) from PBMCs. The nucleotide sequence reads TGTGCCAGCAGTCCTGATGATAGGAAACTGTTTTTT. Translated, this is CASSPDDRKLFF.